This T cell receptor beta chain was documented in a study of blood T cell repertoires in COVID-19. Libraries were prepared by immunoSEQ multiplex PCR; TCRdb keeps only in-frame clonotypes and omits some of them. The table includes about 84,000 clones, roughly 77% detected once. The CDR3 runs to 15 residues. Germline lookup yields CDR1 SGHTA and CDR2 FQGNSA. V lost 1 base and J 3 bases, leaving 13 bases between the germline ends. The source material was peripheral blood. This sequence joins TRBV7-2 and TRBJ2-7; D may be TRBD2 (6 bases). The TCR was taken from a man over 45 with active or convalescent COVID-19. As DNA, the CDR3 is TGTGCCAGCAGCTTAGTGCGACCGGGGGACTACGAGCAGTACTTC. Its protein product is CASSLVRPGDYEQYF.